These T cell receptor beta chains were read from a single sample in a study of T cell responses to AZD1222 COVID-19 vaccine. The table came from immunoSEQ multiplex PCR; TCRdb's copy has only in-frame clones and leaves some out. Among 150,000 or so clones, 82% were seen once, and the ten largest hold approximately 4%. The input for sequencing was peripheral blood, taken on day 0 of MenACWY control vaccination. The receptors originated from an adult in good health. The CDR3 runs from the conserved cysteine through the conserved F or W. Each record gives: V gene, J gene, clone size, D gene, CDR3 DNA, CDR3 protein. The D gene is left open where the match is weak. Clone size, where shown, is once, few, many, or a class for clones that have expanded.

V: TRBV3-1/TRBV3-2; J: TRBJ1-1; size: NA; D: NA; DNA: TGTGCCAGCGGGCTGGGGGCGACGGTGACTGAAGCTTTCTTT; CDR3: CASGLGATVTEAFF
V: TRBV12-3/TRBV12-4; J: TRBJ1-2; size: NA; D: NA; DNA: TGTGCCAGCACATACCACAGGGAGGGCGGCTACACCTTC; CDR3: CASTYHREGGYTF
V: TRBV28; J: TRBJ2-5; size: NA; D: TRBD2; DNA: TGTGCCAGCAGTCGCTTTTTAGCGGGGGGAGAGACCCAGTACTTC; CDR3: CASSRFLAGGETQYF
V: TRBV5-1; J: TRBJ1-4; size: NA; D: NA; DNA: TGCGCCAGCAGCCCGGAGGGCTCCGGCGGGGCTGAAAAACTGTTTTTT; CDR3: CASSPEGSGGAEKLFF
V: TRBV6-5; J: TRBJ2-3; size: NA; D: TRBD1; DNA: TGTGCCAGCAGGCGCCCGGGACAGGGCACAGATACGCAGTATTTT; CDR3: CASRRPGQGTDTQYF
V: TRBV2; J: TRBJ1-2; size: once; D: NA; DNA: TGTGCCATCACGACAGGATTGGGATATGGCTACACCTTC; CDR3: CAITTGLGYGYTF
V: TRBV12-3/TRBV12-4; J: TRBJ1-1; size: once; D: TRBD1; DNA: TGTGCCAGCAGGTTGGGACAGGGGACTGAAGCTTTCTTT; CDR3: CASRLGQGTEAFF
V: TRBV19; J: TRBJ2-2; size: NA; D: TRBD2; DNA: TGTGCCAGTAGTACACTAGCGGGGGGGCCGACGTACACCGGGGAGCTGTTTTTT; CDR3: CASSTLAGGPTYTGELFF
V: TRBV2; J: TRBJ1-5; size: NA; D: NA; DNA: TGTGCCAGCAGTGTCCCCCCCGGGGGTTATAGCAATCAGCCCCAGCATTTT; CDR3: CASSVPPGGYSNQPQHF
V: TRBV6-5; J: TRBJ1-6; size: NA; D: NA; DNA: TGTGCCAGCAGTTACCGGCAGTATAATTCACCCCTCCACTTT; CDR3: CASSYRQYNSPLHF
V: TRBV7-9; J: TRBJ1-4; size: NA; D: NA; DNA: TGTGCCAGCAGCCGCCGGGACGGTAATGAAAAACTGTTTTTT; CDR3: CASSRRDGNEKLFF
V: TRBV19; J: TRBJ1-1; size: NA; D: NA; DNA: TGTGCCAGTACCTTGGCGAAGGGGTTTCGGTCTTTCTTT; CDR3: CASTLAKGFRSFF